The rows below give T cell receptor beta chains drawn from one sample of a study of identical twins. TCRdb itself ran the 5' RACE reads through MiXCR, one entry per CDR3 protein. The repertoire holds just under 650,000 distinct CDR3 sequences, with just over 7% as singletons. These data were also reused for a study on yellow fever vaccine responses in identical twins.

Sequenced: PBMCs. These TCRs come from a woman younger than 35 in good health. CDR3s include the opening cysteine and the closing phenylalanine or tryptophan. A D gene is named only where the DNA matches it firmly. Not all rows give a size; the values are once, few, many and, for expanded clones, a class.

d_gene	abundance	v_gene	j_gene	CDR3nt	CDR3aa
.	.	TRBV29-1	TRBJ2-3	TGCAGCGTTCTTCAGCCAAAGGACGGGGCAGATACGCAGTATTTT	CSVLQPKDGADTQYF
TRBD2	.	TRBV4-1	TRBJ2-5	TGCGCCAGCAGCCAAGTGGCTAGCGGTCTTGGGACCCAGTACTTC	CASSQVASGLGTQYF
.	few	TRBV27	TRBJ1-1	TGTGCCAGCAGTTCGGACAGTGGGGCCACTGAAGCTTTCTTT	CASSSDSGATEAFF
.	many	TRBV24-1	TRBJ2-2	TGTGCCACCAGCGGACGGGTTAACACCGGGGAGCTGTTTTTT	CATSGRVNTGELFF
.	.	TRBV4-1	TRBJ2-1	TGCGCCAGCAGCCAAGGCTGGGGTGCGGTAACCTACAATGAGCAGTTCTTC	CASSQGWGAVTYNEQFF
TRBD1	.	TRBV3-1	TRBJ2-5	TGTGCCAGCAGCCAAGATTACTCGGACAGGGCTGGGGAGACCCAGTACTTC	CASSQDYSDRAGETQYF
.	.	TRBV12-3/TRBV12-4	TRBJ2-6	TGTGCCAGCACTCCTACCCCGGGGCCTGGGGCCAACGTCCTGACTTTC	CASTPTPGPGANVLTF
TRBD1	.	TRBV19	TRBJ2-3	TGTGCCTCGGCCTTCGGGGACAGGGGGACAGATACGCAGTATTTT	CASAFGDRGTDTQYF
.	many	TRBV12-3/TRBV12-4	TRBJ2-3	TGTGCCAGCAGTTCCTCGAGGGGTACAGATACGCAGTATTTT	CASSSSRGTDTQYF
.	.	TRBV7-2	TRBJ1-2	TGTGACAGCAGGGGAGGGCAGGCTTATGGCTACACCTTC	CDSRGGQAYGYTF
TRBD1	.	TRBV7-9	TRBJ2-7	TGTGCCAGCAGTTCCGACAGGGTGGTCTACGAGCAGTACTTC	CASSSDRVVYEQYF
.	.	TRBV3-1	TRBJ2-1	TGTGCCAGCAGCCAATTTAGTGGGGTCTCGGGCAATGAGCAGTTCTTC	CASSQFSGVSGNEQFF
.	few	TRBV20-1	TRBJ1-1	TGCAGTGCTGCCTTGACACCTTTGAGCACTGAAGCTTTCTTT	CSAALTPLSTEAFF
.	few	TRBV7-9	TRBJ2-3	TGTGCCAGCCTGAGGGTCCTTAGCACAGATACGCAGTATTTT	CASLRVLSTDTQYF
TRBD1	.	TRBV12-3/TRBV12-4	TRBJ1-1	TGTGCCAGCAGCCAACAGGGGGCGCGGGCTTTCTTT	CASSQQGARAFF
TRBD1	once	TRBV2	TRBJ2-1	TGTGCCAGCAAGGTGGGGGGACAGGGGTACAATGAGCAGTTCTTC	CASKVGGQGYNEQFF
.	.	TRBV18	TRBJ2-7	TGTGCCAGCTCAGATCCGGGTTTCAGCTCCTACGAGCAGTACTTC	CASSDPGFSSYEQYF
.	many	TRBV29-1	TRBJ1-2	TGCAGCGTTGTAAGGGACAACGGAGGGGGCTACACCTTC	CSVVRDNGGGYTF
.	many	TRBV12-3/TRBV12-4	TRBJ2-2	TGTGCCAGCAGCCGTCTCTACGGTAGCCCGACCACCGGGGAGCTGTTTTTT	CASSRLYGSPTTGELFF
.	many	TRBV7-2	TRBJ2-5	TGTGCCAGCAGCTTAGCAGGTCCTTGGGGGACCCAGTACTTC	CASSLAGPWGTQYF
.	.	TRBV29-1	TRBJ2-3	TGCAGCGTTTGGGTCGCCACAGATACGCAGTATTTT	CSVWVATDTQYF
TRBD2	.	TRBV5-6	TRBJ2-6	TGTGCCAGCAGCTTGGATTACGGGAGGGGATCTGGGGCCAACGTCCTGACTTTC	CASSLDYGRGSGANVLTF
.	few	TRBV20-1	TRBJ2-3	TGCAGTGCTAGAGGAGGTAGGGGCAAAGATACGCAGTATTTT	CSARGGRGKDTQYF
TRBD1	many	TRBV11-1	TRBJ2-2	TGTGCCAGCAGCTTAAGAGACAGGGGAAACACCGGGGAGCTGTTTTTT	CASSLRDRGNTGELFF
.	few	TRBV29-1	TRBJ1-1	TGCAGCGGTACAGGTATGAACACTGAAGCTTTCTTT	CSGTGMNTEAFF
.	many	TRBV29-1	TRBJ2-2	TGCAGCGTTGAAAGTCAGAACACCGGGGAGCTGTTTTTT	CSVESQNTGELFF
TRBD2	many	TRBV7-9	TRBJ2-3	TGTGCCAGCAGCTTAGGACTAGCGGGAGTCGGGACAGATACGCAGTATTTT	CASSLGLAGVGTDTQYF
.	few	TRBV28	TRBJ1-3	TGTGCCAGCAGCCAAAATACAGGGTTCTCTGGAAACACCATATATTTT	CASSQNTGFSGNTIYF